Listed here is a single T cell receptor (beta chain). Antigen unknown. The data belong to a study of T and B cells in COVID-19 patients. In the study overall: COVID-19 patients gave peripheral blood either during active infection or after recovery. At median age roughly 35 years, recovered patients were younger than active-infection patients at about 70. Of around 21 active-infection patients, some 11 were critically ill with mechanical ventilation or extracorporeal membrane oxygenation.

From blood, about 240-500 ng of genomic DNA served as TRB template. Germline-derived CDR1 and CDR2 are SQVTM and ANQGSEA. CDR3 size: 14 residues. V lost 6 bases and J 3 bases, leaving 14 bases between the germline ends. Broader study findings: Clonality of TRB repertoires was high in active COVID-19; recovery brought above-healthy diversity and richness.

BIOMED2 TRB-A/B primer pools were used in multiplex TRB PCR. MiXCR was run by TCRdb on the multiplex PCR reads, yielding one entry per CDR3 protein. The data contain 15,000 to 20,000 distinct CDR3 sequences, 30% to 45% of them singletons. The sequenced sample was blood. The chain combines TRBV29-1 with TRBJ2-2, with D possibly being TRBD1 (6 bases). This clonotype originated in a human donor with active COVID-19. The CDR3 reads CSVKQGGYTGELFF. CDR3 in DNA: TGCAGCGTGAAACAGGGTGGATACACCGGGGAGCTGTTTTTT.